A single count supports the clone carrying this T cell receptor (beta chain). PCR amplification relied on 60 Vbeta primers (plus 13 Jbeta primers). Some clones are missing from TCRdb's copy, which holds only in-frame ones; the method was immunoSEQ multiplex PCR. The data show about 100,000 clones, with approximately 70% seen just once and roughly 10% held by the top ten. This specimen comes from a study of cytomegalovirus exposure and HLA in healthy donors. This clonotype was obtained from a middle-aged man in good health and CMV-seropositive. The sample consisted of PBMCs.

CDR3 protein: CASSEVGGPNTEAFF. CDR3 sequence (DNA): TGTGCCAGCAGTGAAGTAGGGGGCCCGAACACTGAAGCTTTCTTT. This chain uses TRBV2 with TRBJ1-1, with 7 nucleotides matching TRBD1. The CDR3 has 15 amino acids. The germline V gene encodes CDR1 SNHLY and CDR2 FYNNEI. The ends lost 1 base at V and 1 base at J; junction bases unmatched: 3. Together with reference TRBV2 and TRBJ1-1, the CDR3 gives the full variable domain: EPEVTQTPSHQVTQMGQEVILRCVPISNHLYFYWYRQILGQKVEFLVSFYNNEISEKSEIFDDQFSVERPDGSNFTLKIRSTKLEDSAMYFCASSEVGGPNTEAFFGQGTRLTVV.